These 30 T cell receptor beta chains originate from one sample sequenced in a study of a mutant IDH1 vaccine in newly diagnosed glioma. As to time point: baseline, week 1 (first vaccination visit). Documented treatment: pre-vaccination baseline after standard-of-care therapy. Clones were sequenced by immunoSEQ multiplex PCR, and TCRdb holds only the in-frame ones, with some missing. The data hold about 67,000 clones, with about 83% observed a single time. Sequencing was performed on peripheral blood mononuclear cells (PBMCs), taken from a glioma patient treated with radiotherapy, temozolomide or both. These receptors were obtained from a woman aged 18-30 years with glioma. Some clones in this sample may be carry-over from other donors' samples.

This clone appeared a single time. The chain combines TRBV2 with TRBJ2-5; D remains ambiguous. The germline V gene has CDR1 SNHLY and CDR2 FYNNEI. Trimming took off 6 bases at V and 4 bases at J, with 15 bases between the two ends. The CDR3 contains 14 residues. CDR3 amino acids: CASRDQGPSETQYF. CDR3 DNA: TGTGCCAGCAGGGACCAAGGTCCTTCAGAGACCCAGTACTTC. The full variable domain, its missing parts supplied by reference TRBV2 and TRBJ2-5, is EPEVTQTPSHQVTQMGQEVILRCVPISNHLYFYWYRQILGQKVEFLVSFYNNEISEKSEIFDDQFSVERPDGSNFTLKIRSTKLEDSAMYFCASRDQGPSETQYFGPGTRLLVL.

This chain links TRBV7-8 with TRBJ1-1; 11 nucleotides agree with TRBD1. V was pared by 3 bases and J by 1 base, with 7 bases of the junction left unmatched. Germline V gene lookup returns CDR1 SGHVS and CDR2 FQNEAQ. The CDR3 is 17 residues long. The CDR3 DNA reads TGTGCCAGCAGCTTCTGGACAGGGGGCCTGTCGAACACTGAAGCTTTCTTT. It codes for CASSFWTGGLSNTEAFF. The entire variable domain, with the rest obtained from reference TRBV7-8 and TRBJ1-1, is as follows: GAGVSQSPRYKVAKRGQDVALRCDPISGHVSLFWYQQALGQGPEFLTYFQNEAQLDKSGLPSDRFFAERPEGSVSTLKIQRTQQEDSAVYLCASSFWTGGLSNTEAFFGQGTRLTVV.

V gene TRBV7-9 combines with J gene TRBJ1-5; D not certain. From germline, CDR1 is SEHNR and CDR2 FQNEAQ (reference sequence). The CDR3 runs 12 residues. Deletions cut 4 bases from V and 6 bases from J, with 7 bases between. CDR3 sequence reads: CASSSSGQPQHF. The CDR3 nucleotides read TGTGCCAGCAGCTCCTCCGGTCAGCCCCAGCATTTT.

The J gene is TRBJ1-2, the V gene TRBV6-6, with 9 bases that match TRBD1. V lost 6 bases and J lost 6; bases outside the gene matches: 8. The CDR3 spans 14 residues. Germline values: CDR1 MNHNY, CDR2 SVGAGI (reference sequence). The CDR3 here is CASRLSTGGHGYTF. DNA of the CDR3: TGTGCCAGCAGACTATCAACAGGGGGCCATGGCTACACCTTC.

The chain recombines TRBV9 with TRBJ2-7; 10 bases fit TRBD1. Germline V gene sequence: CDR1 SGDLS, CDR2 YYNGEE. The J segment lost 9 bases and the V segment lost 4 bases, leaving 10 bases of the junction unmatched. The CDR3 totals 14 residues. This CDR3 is CASSLGDRGLAQYF. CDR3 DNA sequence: TGTGCCAGCAGCCTCGGCGACAGGGGGCTTGCGCAGTACTTC. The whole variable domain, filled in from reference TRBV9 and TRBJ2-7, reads DSGVTQTPKHLITATGQRVTLRCSPRSGDLSVYWYQQSLDQGLQFLIQYYNGEERAKGNILERFSAQQFPDLHSELNLSSLELGDSALYFCASSLGDRGLAQYFGPGTRLTVT.

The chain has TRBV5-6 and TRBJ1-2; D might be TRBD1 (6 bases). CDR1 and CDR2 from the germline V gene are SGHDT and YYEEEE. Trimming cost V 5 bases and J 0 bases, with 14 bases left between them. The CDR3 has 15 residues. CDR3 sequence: CASSPTGTTNYGYTF. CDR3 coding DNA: TGTGCCAGCAGTCCGACAGGAACAACTAACTATGGCTACACCTTC.

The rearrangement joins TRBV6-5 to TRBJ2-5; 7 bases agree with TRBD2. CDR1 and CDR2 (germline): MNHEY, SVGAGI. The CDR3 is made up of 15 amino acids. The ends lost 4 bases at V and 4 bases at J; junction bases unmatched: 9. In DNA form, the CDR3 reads TGTGCCAGCAGTTCCCCTGCTAGCGGACTAGAGACCCAGTACTTC. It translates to CASSSPASGLETQYF.

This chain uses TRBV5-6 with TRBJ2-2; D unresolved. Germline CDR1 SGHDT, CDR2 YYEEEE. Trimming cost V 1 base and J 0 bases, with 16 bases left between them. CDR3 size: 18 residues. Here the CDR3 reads CASSLSTGTHANTGELFF. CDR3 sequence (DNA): TGTGCCAGCAGCTTGTCGACGGGCACCCACGCGAACACCGGGGAGCTGTTTTTT.

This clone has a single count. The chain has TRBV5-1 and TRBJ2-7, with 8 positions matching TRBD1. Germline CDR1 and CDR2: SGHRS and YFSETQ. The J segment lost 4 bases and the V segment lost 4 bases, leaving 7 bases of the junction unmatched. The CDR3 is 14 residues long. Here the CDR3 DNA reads TGCGCCAGCAGCGCAAGGGGACAGGAATACGAGCAGTACTTC. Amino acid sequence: CASSARGQEYEQYF.

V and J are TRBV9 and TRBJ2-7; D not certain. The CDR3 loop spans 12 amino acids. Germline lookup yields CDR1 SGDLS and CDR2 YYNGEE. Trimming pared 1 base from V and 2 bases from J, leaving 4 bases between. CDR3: CASSVTPYEQYF. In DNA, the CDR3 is TGTGCCAGCAGCGTAACGCCCTACGAGCAGTACTTC.

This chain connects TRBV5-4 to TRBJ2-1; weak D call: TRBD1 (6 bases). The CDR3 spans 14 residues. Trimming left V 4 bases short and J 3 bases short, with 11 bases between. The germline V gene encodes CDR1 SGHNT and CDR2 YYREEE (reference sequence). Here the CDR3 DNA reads TGTGCCAGCAGCGGGACAAGGGTCTACAATGAGCAGTTCTTC. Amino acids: CASSGTRVYNEQFF. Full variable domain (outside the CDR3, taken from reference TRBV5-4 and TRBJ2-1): ETGVTQSPTHLIKTRGQQVTLRCSSQSGHNTVSWYQQALGQGPQFIFQYYREEENGRGNFPPRFSGLQFPNYSSELNVNALELDDSALYLCASSGTRVYNEQFFGPGTRLTVL.

CDR3: CASSAIQGSYGYTF. The CDR3 DNA follows: TGTGCCAGCAGCGCCATACAGGGTTCCTATGGCTACACCTTC. The rearrangement uses TRBV5-4 and TRBJ1-2, with D perhaps TRBD1 (6 bases). This CDR3 is built from 14 residues. V was pared by 4 bases and J by 4 bases, with 14 bases between. Germline V gene lookup returns CDR1 SGHNT and CDR2 YYREEE (reference sequence).

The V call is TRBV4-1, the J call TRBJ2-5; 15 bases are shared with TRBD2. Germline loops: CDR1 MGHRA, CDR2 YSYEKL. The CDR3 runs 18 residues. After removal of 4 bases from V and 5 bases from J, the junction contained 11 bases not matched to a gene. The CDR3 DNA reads TGCGCCAGCAGCCTCCGAGGACTAGCGGGAGGGCCAGGGGAGACCCAGTACTTC. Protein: CASSLRGLAGGPGETQYF.

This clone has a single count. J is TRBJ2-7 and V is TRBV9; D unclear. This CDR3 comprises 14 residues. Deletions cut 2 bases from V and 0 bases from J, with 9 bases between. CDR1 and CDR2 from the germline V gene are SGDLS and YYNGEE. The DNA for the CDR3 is TGTGCCAGCAGCGTGAAAGGCGCCTCCTACGAGCAGTACTTC. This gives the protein CASSVKGASYEQYF.

The CDR3 is CASSLGSVTGANVLTF. The DNA for the CDR3 is TGTGCCAGCAGCTTGGGCTCGGTTACTGGGGCCAACGTCCTGACTTTC. The J gene is TRBJ2-6, the V gene TRBV7-9; the D is unclear. This CDR3 contains 16 residues. The germline gives CDR1 SEHNR, CDR2 FQNEAQ (reference sequence). V dropped 3 bases and J dropped 2 bases, with 11 bases sitting between them.

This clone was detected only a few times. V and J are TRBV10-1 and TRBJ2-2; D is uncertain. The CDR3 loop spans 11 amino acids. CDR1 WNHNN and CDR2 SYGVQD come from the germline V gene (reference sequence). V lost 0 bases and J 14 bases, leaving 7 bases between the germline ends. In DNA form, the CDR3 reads TGCGCCAGCAGTGAGTCGACCCTCCTGTTTTTT. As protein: CASSESTLLFF.

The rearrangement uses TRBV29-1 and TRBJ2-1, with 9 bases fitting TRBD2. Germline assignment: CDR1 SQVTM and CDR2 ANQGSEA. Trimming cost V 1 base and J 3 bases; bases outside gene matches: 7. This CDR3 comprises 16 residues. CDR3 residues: CSVEGGAGGYYNEQFF. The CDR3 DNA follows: TGCAGCGTTGAAGGGGGAGCGGGAGGCTACTACAATGAGCAGTTCTTC.

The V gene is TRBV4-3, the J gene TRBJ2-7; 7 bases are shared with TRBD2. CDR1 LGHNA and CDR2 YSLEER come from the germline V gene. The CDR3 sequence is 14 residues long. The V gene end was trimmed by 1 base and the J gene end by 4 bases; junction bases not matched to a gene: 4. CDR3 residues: CASSQGEGRYEQYF. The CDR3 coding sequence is TGCGCCAGCAGCCAAGGGGAGGGTAGGTACGAGCAGTACTTC.

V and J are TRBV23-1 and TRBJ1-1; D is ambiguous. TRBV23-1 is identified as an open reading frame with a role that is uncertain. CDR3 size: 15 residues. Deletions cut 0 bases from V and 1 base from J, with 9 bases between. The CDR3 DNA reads TGCGCCAGCAGTCAATCGGAAGCAGCGAACACTGAAGCTTTCTTT. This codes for CASSQSEAANTEAFF.

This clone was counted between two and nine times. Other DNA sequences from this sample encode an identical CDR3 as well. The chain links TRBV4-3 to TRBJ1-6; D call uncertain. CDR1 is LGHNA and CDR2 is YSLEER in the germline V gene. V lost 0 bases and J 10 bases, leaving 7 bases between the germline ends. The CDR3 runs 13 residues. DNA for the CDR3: TGCGCCAGCAGCCAAGATCTCTTGTCACCCCTCCACTTT. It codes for CASSQDLLSPLHF.

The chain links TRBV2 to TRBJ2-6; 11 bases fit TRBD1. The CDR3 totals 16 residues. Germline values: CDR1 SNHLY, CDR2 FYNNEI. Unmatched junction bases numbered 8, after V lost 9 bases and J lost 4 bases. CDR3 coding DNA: TGTGCCAGTGTCCGGGACAGGGGGGCAGGGGCCAACGTCCTGACTTTC. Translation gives CASVRDRGAGANVLTF.

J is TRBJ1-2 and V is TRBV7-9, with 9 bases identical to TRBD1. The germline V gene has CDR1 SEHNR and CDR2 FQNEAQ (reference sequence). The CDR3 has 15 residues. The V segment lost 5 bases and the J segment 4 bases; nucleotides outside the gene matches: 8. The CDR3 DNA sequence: TGTGCCAGCAGCGTCCCCGGGACAGGGCTCTATGGCTACACCTTC. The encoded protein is CASSVPGTGLYGYTF.

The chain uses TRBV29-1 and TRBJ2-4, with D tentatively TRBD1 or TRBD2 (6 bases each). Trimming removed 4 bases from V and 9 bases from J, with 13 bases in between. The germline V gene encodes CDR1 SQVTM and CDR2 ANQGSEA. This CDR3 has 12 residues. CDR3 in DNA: TGCAGCGTTGTACAGGGAGGTGGCATTCAGTACTTC. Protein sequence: CSVVQGGGIQYF.

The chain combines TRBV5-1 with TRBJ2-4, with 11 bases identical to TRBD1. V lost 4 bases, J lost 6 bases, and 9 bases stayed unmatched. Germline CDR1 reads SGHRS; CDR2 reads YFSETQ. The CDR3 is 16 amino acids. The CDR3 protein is CASSPTTGTGGNIQYF. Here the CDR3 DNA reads TGCGCCAGCAGCCCCACGACCGGGACAGGGGGAAACATTCAGTACTTC.

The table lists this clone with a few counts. CDR3 sequence (DNA): TGTGCCAGCAGTGAAGGGGGTAGCACAGATACGCAGTATTTT. Residues: CASSEGGSTDTQYF. This rearrangement joins TRBV6-1 to TRBJ2-3; no definite D call. This CDR3 has 14 amino acids. Trimming removed 1 base at V and 0 bases at J, with 5 bases between. CDR1 and CDR2 (germline): MNHNS, SASEGT.

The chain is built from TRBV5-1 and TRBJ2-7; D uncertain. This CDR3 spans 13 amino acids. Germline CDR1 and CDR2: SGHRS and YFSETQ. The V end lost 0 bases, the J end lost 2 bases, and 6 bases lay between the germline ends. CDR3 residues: CASSLGPAYEQYF. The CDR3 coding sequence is TGCGCCAGCAGCTTGGGTCCGGCCTACGAGCAGTACTTC.

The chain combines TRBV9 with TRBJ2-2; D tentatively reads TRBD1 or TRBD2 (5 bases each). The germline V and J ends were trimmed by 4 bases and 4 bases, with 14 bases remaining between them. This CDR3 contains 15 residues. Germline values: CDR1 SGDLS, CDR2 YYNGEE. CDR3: CASSFRDGITGELFF. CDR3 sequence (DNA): TGTGCCAGCAGCTTCCGGGACGGCATCACCGGGGAGCTGTTTTTT.

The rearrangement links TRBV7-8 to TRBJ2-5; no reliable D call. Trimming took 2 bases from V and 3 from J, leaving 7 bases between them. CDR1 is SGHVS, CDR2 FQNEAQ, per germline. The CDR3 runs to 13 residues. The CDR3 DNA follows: TGTGCCAGCAGCTTATGGGCTAAAGAGACCCAGTACTTC. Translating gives CASSLWAKETQYF. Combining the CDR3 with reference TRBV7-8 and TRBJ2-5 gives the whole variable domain GAGVSQSPRYKVAKRGQDVALRCDPISGHVSLFWYQQALGQGPEFLTYFQNEAQLDKSGLPSDRFFAERPEGSVSTLKIQRTQQEDSAVYLCASSLWAKETQYFGPGTRLLVL.

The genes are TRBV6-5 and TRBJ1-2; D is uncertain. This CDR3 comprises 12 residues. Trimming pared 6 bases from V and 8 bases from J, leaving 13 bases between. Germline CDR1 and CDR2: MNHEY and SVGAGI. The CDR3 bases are TGTGCCAGCAGAGATTCATTGAGAGGCTACACCTTC. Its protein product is CASRDSLRGYTF.

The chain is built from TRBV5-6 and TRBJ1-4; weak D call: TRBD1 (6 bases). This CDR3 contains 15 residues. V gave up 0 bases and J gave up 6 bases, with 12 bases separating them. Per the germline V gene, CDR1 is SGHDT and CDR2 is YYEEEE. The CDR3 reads CASSLAGGGYEKLFF. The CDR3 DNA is TGTGCCAGCAGCTTGGCCGGAGGGGGATATGAAAAACTGTTTTTT.